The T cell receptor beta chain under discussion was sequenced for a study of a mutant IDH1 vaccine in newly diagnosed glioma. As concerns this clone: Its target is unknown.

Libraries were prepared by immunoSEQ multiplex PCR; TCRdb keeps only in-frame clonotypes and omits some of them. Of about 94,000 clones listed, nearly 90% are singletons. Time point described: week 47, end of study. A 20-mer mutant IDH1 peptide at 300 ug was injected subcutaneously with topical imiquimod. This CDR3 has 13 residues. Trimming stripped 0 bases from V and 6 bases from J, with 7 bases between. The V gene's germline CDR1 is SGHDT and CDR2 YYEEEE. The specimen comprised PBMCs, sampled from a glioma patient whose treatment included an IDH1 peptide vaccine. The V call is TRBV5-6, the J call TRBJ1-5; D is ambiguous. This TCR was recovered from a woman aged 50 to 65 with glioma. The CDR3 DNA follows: TGTGCCAGCAGCTTGGGGGCAATTCAGCCCCAGCATTTT. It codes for CASSLGAIQPQHF.